This paragraph covers one T cell receptor (beta chain) sequence. Its antigen remains unknown. The CDR3 carries no conserved terminal phenylalanine or tryptophan, so it likely arises from a read error. Study outcomes and limitations: Tumor Tregs overlapped most with tumor, then blood, naive CD4+ cells. The larger cohort examined one V-J beta rearrangement, not whole repertoires.

One entry per CDR3 protein results from TCRdb running MiXCR on the 5' RACE reads. Seen here are roughly 50,000 distinct CDR3 sequences, about 25% observed once, and the top ten hold 2.5% to 4%. With 7 bases removed from V and 2 bases from J, the gap between germline ends came to 11 bases. The germline CDR1 and CDR2 sequences are KGHDR and SFDVKD. CDR3 length equals 14 residues. The V gene is TRBV24-1, the J gene TRBJ1-5; no reliable D call. Sequenced input: tumor-infiltrating naive CD4+ T cells sorted from the breast tumor. Subset of the sample: naive CD4+ T cells, CD4+CD45RA+CD25-. The TCR comes from a female donor with breast cancer. The CDR3 here is CATRTRLGNQPQHS. The CDR3 DNA follows: TGTGCCACCAGGACTCGGTTGGGCAATCAGCCCCAGCATTCT.